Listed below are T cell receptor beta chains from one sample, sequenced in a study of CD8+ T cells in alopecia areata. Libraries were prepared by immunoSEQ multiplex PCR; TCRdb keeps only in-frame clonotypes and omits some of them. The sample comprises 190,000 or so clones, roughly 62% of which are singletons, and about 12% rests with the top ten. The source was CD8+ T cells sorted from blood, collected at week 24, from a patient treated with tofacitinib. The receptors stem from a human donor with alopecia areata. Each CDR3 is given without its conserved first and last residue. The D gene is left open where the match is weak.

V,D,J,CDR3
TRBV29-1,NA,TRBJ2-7,SVETGSSYEQY
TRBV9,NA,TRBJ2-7,ASSPPSPHEQY
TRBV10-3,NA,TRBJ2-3,AIRLDSSTDTQY
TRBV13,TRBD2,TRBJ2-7,ASSSTSGGEQY
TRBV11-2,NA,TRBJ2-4,ASSLSWDPKNIQY
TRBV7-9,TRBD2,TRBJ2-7,ASSLNSGGNEQY
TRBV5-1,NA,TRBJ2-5,AKLEGQGAETQY
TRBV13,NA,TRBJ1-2,ASSLSSNYGYT
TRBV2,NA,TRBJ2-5,ASSASGANQETQY
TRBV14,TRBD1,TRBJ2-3,ASSPAPRDRPV
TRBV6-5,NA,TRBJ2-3,ASRGLTDTQY
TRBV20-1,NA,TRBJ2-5,SLKETQY
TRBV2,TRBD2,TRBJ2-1,ASSDLAGGQNEQF
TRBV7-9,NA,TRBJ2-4,ASSLGDQVKNIQY
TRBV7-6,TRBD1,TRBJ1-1,ASSSESGGTEAF
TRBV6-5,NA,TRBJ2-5,ASSYLGEETQY
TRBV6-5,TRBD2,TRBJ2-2,ASSYPSSGGAGELF
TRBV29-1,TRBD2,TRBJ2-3,SVEPHGERGYSTDTQY
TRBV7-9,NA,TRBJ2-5,ASSLTHRPETQY
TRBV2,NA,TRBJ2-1,ASSEYEQF
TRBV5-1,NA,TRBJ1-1,ASSFKTENTEAF